The 32 T cell receptor beta chains presented below share a single source sample, sequenced in a study of T cell responses to AZD1222 COVID-19 vaccine. Generated by immunoSEQ multiplex PCR, the TCRdb table keeps only in-frame clones and is missing some. The data hold around 150,000 clones, with about 89% observed a single time. The sample in question was peripheral blood, obtained 28 days after the second AZD1222 dose. The receptors come from an adult who received the AZD1222 COVID-19 vaccine.

This sequence joins TRBV9 and TRBJ1-6; 10 bases map to TRBD1. This CDR3 is built from 15 residues. Germline V gene sequence: CDR1 SGDLS, CDR2 YYNGEE. After removal of 0 bases from V and 10 bases from J, the junction contained 4 bases not matched to a gene. DNA of the CDR3: TGTGCCAGCAGCGTAGAGGGACAGGGGTGGTCACCCCTCCACTTT. It codes for CASSVEGQGWSPLHF.

The V gene is TRBV20-1, the J gene TRBJ1-2; the D is unclear. The ends were cut back, 1 base at V and 7 bases at J, with 4 bases in the middle. Germline V gene sequence: CDR1 DFQATT, CDR2 SNEGSKA (reference sequence). The CDR3 runs 10 residues. CDR3 loop: CSARVGGYTF. The CDR3 DNA reads as TGCAGTGCTAGAGTAGGTGGCTACACCTTC.

This chain connects TRBV19 to TRBJ1-1; TRBD1 aligns across 7 bases. V lost 4 bases and J lost 2; bases outside the gene matches: 1. Germline assignment: CDR1 LNHDA and CDR2 SQIVND (reference sequence). This CDR3 has 13 amino acids. CDR3 nucleotides: TGTGCCAGTAGTAGGGACAGCAACACTGAAGCTTTCTTT. This encodes CASSRDSNTEAFF.

The chain links TRBV5-1 to TRBJ2-1; 8 nucleotides align to TRBD1. The germline CDR1 and CDR2 sequences are SGHRS and YFSETQ. Trimming took 0 bases from V and 4 from J; bases not matched to a gene: 3. The CDR3 contains 15 residues. CDR3 loop: CASSLVQGDYNEQFF. Written as DNA, the CDR3 is TGCGCCAGCAGCTTGGTACAGGGGGATTACAATGAGCAGTTCTTC. The full variable domain, in which reference TRBV5-1 and TRBJ2-1 provide the parts outside the CDR3, is KAGVTQTPRYLIKTRGQQVTLSCSPISGHRSVSWYQQTPGQGLQFLFEYFSETQRNKGNFPGRFSGRQFSNSRSEMNVSTLELGDSALYLCASSLVQGDYNEQFFGPGTRLTVL.

The chain uses TRBV12-3 or TRBV12-4 and TRBJ1-1; D may be TRBD1 (5 bases). This CDR3 spans 13 amino acids. The ends were cut back, 3 bases at V and 8 bases at J, with 13 bases in the middle. The chain's CDR3 is CASSFDAGDEAFF. CDR3 DNA sequence: TGTGCCAGCAGTTTTGATGCGGGGGACGAAGCTTTCTTT.

The chain employs TRBV4-3 and TRBJ1-2, with a weak D call TRBD1 (6 bases). The CDR3 is made up of 15 amino acids. CDR1 is LGHNA and CDR2 is YSLEER in the germline V gene. Trimming shortened V by 1 base and J by 1 base, and 10 bases separated the two germline ends. The CDR3 sequence is CASSQGGGGNYGYTF. CDR3 bases: TGCGCCAGCAGCCAAGGGGGAGGGGGTAACTATGGCTACACCTTC.

The chain couples TRBV2 to TRBJ1-2; D gene unclear. CDR1 is SNHLY, CDR2 FYNNEI, per germline. CDR3 length: 14 residues. Trimming took off 2 bases at V and 8 bases at J, with 15 bases between the two ends. The CDR3 DNA is TGTGCCAGCAGTGAACTGAGTCGTTACGAGGGCTACACCTTC. Amino acid sequence: CASSELSRYEGYTF.

V gene TRBV18 combines with J gene TRBJ1-3, with D hard to call. The CDR3 has 18 residues. V shed 2 bases and J shed 0 bases, with 17 bases lying between them. CDR1 and CDR2 (germline): KGHSH, LQKENI. CDR3 sequence reads: CASSPMVGALTSGNTIYF. The DNA of the CDR3 is TGTGCCAGCTCACCAATGGTGGGAGCTCTTACCTCTGGAAACACCATATATTTT.

The chain employs TRBV7-2 and TRBJ1-2; D is uncertain. This CDR3 has 14 amino acids. Deletions cut 2 bases from V and 4 bases from J, with 11 bases between. Germline values: CDR1 SGHTA, CDR2 FQGNSA. The CDR3 nucleotides read TGTGCCAGCAGCTTATACGACACACCCTATGGCTACACCTTC. It encodes CASSLYDTPYGYTF.

The chain links TRBV10-2 to TRBJ1-1, with D possibly matching TRBD1 (6 bases). Germline values: CDR1 WSHSY, CDR2 SAAADI. CDR3 size: 13 residues. V was cut by 6 bases and J by 1 base, with 9 bases left in between. This chain's CDR3 is CASRKQGNTEAFF. CDR3 nucleotide sequence: TGCGCCAGCAGAAAACAGGGGAACACTGAAGCTTTCTTT.

This clone was observed a single time. The chain employs TRBV5-1 and TRBJ2-3; maybe TRBD2 (6 bases). This CDR3 has 14 residues. CDR1 is SGHRS, CDR2 YFSETQ, per germline. V lost 4 bases and J lost 4, with 13 bases in between. The chain's CDR3 is CASSDPSVPDTQYF. CDR3 nucleotides: TGCGCCAGCAGCGACCCTAGCGTCCCAGATACGCAGTATTTT.

This clone appeared a single time. The V call is TRBV5-6, the J call TRBJ1-2; possibly TRBD1 for D (5 bases). Germline CDR1 reads SGHDT; CDR2 reads YYEEEE. The CDR3 totals 13 residues. Deletions cut 0 bases from V and 4 bases from J, with 7 bases between. Here the CDR3 reads CASSLGQSYGYTF. CDR3 nucleotide sequence: TGTGCCAGCAGCTTGGGACAGTCCTATGGCTACACCTTC.

This clone was observed once. The gene calls are TRBV2 and TRBJ2-1; D not resolved. The CDR3 has 16 residues. V was trimmed by 4 bases and J by 7 bases, leaving 20 bases between them. Germline CDR1 reads SNHLY; CDR2 reads FYNNEI. CDR3 coding DNA: TGTGCCAGCAGTGCCCTTGTGGATCTTGTTAGGAATGAGCAGTTCTTC. Translating gives CASSALVDLVRNEQFF.

The chain is built from TRBV9 and TRBJ1-1; the D is unclear. The CDR3 extends over 15 amino acids. Between the trimmed V and J ends, which lost 0 bases and 0 bases, there was a span of 9 bases. CDR1 SGDLS and CDR2 YYNGEE come from the germline V gene. CDR3 loop: CASSVASTLNTEAFF. Here the CDR3 DNA reads TGTGCCAGCAGCGTAGCTTCTACCCTGAACACTGAAGCTTTCTTT.

V is TRBV5-8 and J is TRBJ2-2; no clear D gene. The CDR3 runs to 15 residues. V was trimmed by 0 bases and J by 1 base, leaving 7 bases between them. Germline V gene lookup returns CDR1 SGHTS and CDR2 YDEGEE. CDR3 sequence reads: CASSLAGRNTGELFF. As DNA, the CDR3 is TGTGCCAGCAGCTTGGCCGGCAGGAACACCGGGGAGCTGTTTTTT.

The rearrangement links TRBV5-1 to TRBJ2-2; TRBD1 might be the D (6 bases). Trimming stripped 1 base from V and 0 bases from J, with 13 bases between. The CDR3 is 17 amino acids. Germline CDR1 reads SGHRS; CDR2 reads YFSETQ. The DNA of the CDR3 is TGCGCCAGCAGCTTGTCCCCAGGGGCCTCGAACACCGGGGAGCTGTTTTTT. Translated: CASSLSPGASNTGELFF.

This chain uses TRBV18 with TRBJ1-4; a weak D match, TRBD1 (6 bases). Germline CDR1 and CDR2: KGHSH and LQKENI. This CDR3 has 15 residues. The V end was cut by 3 bases, the J end by 7 bases, with 15 bases between. The CDR3 nucleotides read TGTGCCAGCTCACCGGCCGGTGGGGGGGCTGAAAAACTGTTTTTT. Translated: CASSPAGGGAEKLFF.

The chain recombines TRBV11-2 with TRBJ2-5; perhaps TRBD1 as D (5 bases). CDR3 length: 15 residues. V was shortened by 0 bases and J by 2 bases, with 10 bases between the two germline ends. Germline CDR1 is SGHAT and CDR2 is FQNNGV. CDR3 bases: TGTGCCAGCAGCTTAGAGTGGGCAGGGCAAGAGACCCAGTACTTC. Protein product: CASSLEWAGQETQYF.

The rearrangement links TRBV11-3 to TRBJ2-2, with D possibly called TRBD1 or TRBD2 (5 bases each). Germline CDR1 is SGHNT and CDR2 is YENEEA. Trimming shortened V by 5 bases and J by 4 bases, and 14 bases separated the two germline ends. There are 15 residues in the CDR3. CDR3 DNA: TGTGCCAGCAGCCGGGATGGACAAAGCACCGGGGAGCTGTTTTTT. This gives the protein CASSRDGQSTGELFF.

The rearrangement joins TRBV19 to TRBJ2-3, with D hard to call. This CDR3 has 15 amino acids. The germline gives CDR1 LNHDA, CDR2 SQIVND (reference sequence). V lost 6 bases to trimming and J lost 4 bases, with 17 bases between them. The CDR3 DNA reads as TGTGCCAGTAGGCCTCGGACGTACGACGCAGATACGCAGTATTTT. This gives the protein CASRPRTYDADTQYF.

V gene TRBV27 combines with J gene TRBJ2-1; 9 nucleotides align to TRBD2. This CDR3 is built from 13 residues. The V and J ends lost 8 bases and 5 bases, in that order; junction bases with no gene match: 4. Germline loops: CDR1 MNHEY, CDR2 SMNVEV (reference sequence). CDR3 nucleotides: TGTGCCAGCGCCAAGCGGGAGGACAATGAGCAGTTCTTC. This codes for CASAKREDNEQFF.

The chain uses TRBV29-1 and TRBJ2-1; D might be TRBD2 (5 bases). This CDR3 contains 12 residues. With 4 bases removed from V and 14 bases from J, the gap between germline ends came to 18 bases. Germline CDR1 is SQVTM and CDR2 is ANQGSEA. The CDR3 protein is CSVVTGLAEEFF. The CDR3 coding sequence is TGCAGCGTTGTGACCGGACTTGCGGAGGAGTTCTTC.

This chain uses TRBV18 with TRBJ2-7; 11 bases align to TRBD2. The CDR3 sequence is 17 residues long. V lost 1 base, J lost 4 bases, and 9 bases stayed unmatched. CDR1 KGHSH and CDR2 LQKENI come from the germline V gene. CDR3 sequence: CASSPLGLADVVYEQYF. The CDR3 DNA sequence: TGTGCCAGCTCACCACTGGGACTAGCGGATGTTGTTTACGAGCAGTACTTC.

The rearrangement joins TRBV19 to TRBJ1-2; no firm D call. Deletions cut 4 bases from V and 8 bases from J, with 20 bases between. This CDR3 comprises 15 residues. The V gene's germline CDR1 is LNHDA and CDR2 SQIVND (reference sequence). CDR3: CASSTVTRDFGGYTF. The CDR3 region has the DNA TGTGCCAGTAGTACGGTCACTCGGGATTTCGGCGGCTACACCTTC.

The chain uses TRBV19 and TRBJ2-5, with a tentative D call TRBD1 (5 bases). V lost 6 bases and J 4 bases, leaving 15 bases between the germline ends. Germline V CDR1 and CDR2: LNHDA, SQIVND (reference sequence). The CDR3 contains 14 residues. The CDR3 sequence: CASSSVNRRETQYF. The CDR3 nucleotides are TGTGCCAGTAGCTCGGTGAACAGGCGAGAGACCCAGTACTTC.

The rearrangement links TRBV7-2 to TRBJ1-2; D possibly corresponds to TRBD1 (5 bases). Between the trimmed V and J ends, which lost 0 bases and 3 bases, there was a span of 11 bases. This CDR3 comprises 15 residues. In germline, CDR1 is SGHTA, CDR2 FQGNSA. In DNA, the CDR3 is TGTGCCAGCAGCTTAGCTGGGACGGCCGACTATGGCTACACCTTC. This translates into CASSLAGTADYGYTF.

The J gene is TRBJ2-1, the V gene TRBV7-2, with a tentative D call TRBD1 (6 bases). V was trimmed by 2 bases and J by 5 bases, leaving 10 bases between them. The CDR3 length is 14 residues. Germline CDR1 SGHTA, CDR2 FQGNSA. The CDR3 nucleotides read TGTGCCAGCAGCTTACAGGGGTTTGACAATGAGCAGTTCTTC. It translates to CASSLQGFDNEQFF.

V and J are TRBV7-2 and TRBJ2-7; 11 positions match TRBD2. Germline lookup yields CDR1 SGHTA and CDR2 FQGNSA. With V trimmed by 7 bases and J by 2 bases, 7 bases remained unmatched. The CDR3 loop spans 15 amino acids. CDR3 sequence: CASTVSGGEAYEQYF. The CDR3 nucleotides are TGTGCCAGCACCGTTAGCGGGGGGGAGGCCTACGAGCAGTACTTC.

This clone was seen once. The genes are TRBV29-1 and TRBJ2-2; possibly TRBD1 for D (7 bases). This CDR3 comprises 15 residues. V was shortened by 6 bases and J by 7 bases, with 21 bases between the two germline ends. Per germline, CDR1 SQVTM and CDR2 ANQGSEA. CDR3 DNA: TGCAGCGTCCCGTCCCCCGGAGGGGGCGTCGGGGAGCTGTTTTTT. This codes for CSVPSPGGGVGELFF.

The chain recombines TRBV29-1 with TRBJ2-1; D gene uncertain. Germline values: CDR1 SQVTM, CDR2 ANQGSEA. V was clipped by 6 bases and J by 7 bases, with 10 bases between them. This CDR3 is 11 amino acids long. The CDR3 here is CSVPALNEQFF. DNA for the CDR3: TGCAGCGTGCCCGCTTTGAATGAGCAGTTCTTC.

The chain employs TRBV18 and TRBJ1-1, with TRBD1 identical over 7 bases. The length of the CDR3 is 14 residues. J was trimmed by 7 bases and V by 3 bases; bases with no gene match: 8. The V gene's germline CDR1 is KGHSH and CDR2 LQKENI. CDR3 sequence: CASSPQGGAIEAFF. As DNA, the CDR3 is TGTGCCAGCTCACCCCAGGGGGGCGCGATTGAAGCTTTCTTT.

J is TRBJ2-7 and V is TRBV6-5; D is possibly TRBD1 or TRBD2 (5 bases each). The CDR3 runs 16 residues. V lost 4 bases to trimming and J lost 3 bases, with 19 bases between them. Germline assignment: CDR1 MNHEY and CDR2 SVGAGI. In DNA form, the CDR3 reads TGTGCCAGCAGTTCCAATGTCCGGGGAAGGGGCTACGAGCAGTACTTC. This encodes CASSSNVRGRGYEQYF.